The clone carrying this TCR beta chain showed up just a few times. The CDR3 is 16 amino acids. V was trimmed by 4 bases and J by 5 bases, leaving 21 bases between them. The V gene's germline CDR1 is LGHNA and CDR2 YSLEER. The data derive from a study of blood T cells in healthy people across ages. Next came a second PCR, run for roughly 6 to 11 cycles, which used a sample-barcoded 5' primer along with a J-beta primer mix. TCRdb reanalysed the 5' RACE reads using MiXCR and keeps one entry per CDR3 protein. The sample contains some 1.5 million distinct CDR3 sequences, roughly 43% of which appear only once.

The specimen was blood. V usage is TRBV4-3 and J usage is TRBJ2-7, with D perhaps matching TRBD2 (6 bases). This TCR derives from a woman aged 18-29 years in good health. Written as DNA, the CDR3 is TGCGCCAGCAGCCCCAGTCCGGGTTTGGAGGGCCACGAGCAGTACTTC. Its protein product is CASSPSPGLEGHEQYF.